This is a list of T cell receptor beta chains from one sample in a study of blood T cell repertoires in COVID-19. TCRdb's copy holds only in-frame clones and misses some; the assay was immunoSEQ multiplex PCR. In the table there are more than 95,000 clones, roughly 90% of which are singletons. Material for sequencing was peripheral blood. These receptors all come from a man between 70 and 80 years old who had recovered from COVID-19. Each CDR3 is given with its conserved first and last residue. The size field is filled for only some rows; it gives once, few, many or a size class.

v_gene: TRBV5-5
abundance: .
j_gene: TRBJ2-2
CDR3aa: CASSFLQAGGVGELFF

v_gene: TRBV3-1/TRBV3-2
abundance: .
j_gene: TRBJ1-1
CDR3aa: CASSQLQASEAFF

v_gene: TRBV27
abundance: .
j_gene: TRBJ2-3
CDR3aa: CASSLQGLAGFLGPDTQYF

v_gene: TRBV7-8
abundance: .
j_gene: TRBJ2-2
CDR3aa: CASSPSQATGATGELFF

v_gene: TRBV29-1
abundance: .
j_gene: TRBJ2-5
CDR3aa: CSVLGGAETQYF

v_gene: TRBV6-2/TRBV6-3
abundance: once
j_gene: TRBJ2-2
CDR3aa: CASSSRDPGLAGVGTGELFF

v_gene: TRBV29-1
abundance: .
j_gene: TRBJ1-1
CDR3aa: CSWDRGPGTEAFF

v_gene: TRBV6-5
abundance: .
j_gene: TRBJ1-2
CDR3aa: CASSLQGRDYGYTF

v_gene: TRBV27
abundance: .
j_gene: TRBJ2-7
CDR3aa: CASSLVGRGDYEQYF

v_gene: TRBV29-1
abundance: .
j_gene: TRBJ1-3
CDR3aa: CSVEDVRKTGNTIYF

v_gene: TRBV28
abundance: .
j_gene: TRBJ1-1
CDR3aa: CASGREGGATEAFF

v_gene: TRBV7-3
abundance: .
j_gene: TRBJ2-1
CDR3aa: CASSLTGLAGVGHNEQFF

v_gene: TRBV7-2
abundance: many
j_gene: TRBJ2-7
CDR3aa: CASHPGGGQTGEQYF